Below are 32 T cell receptor beta chains sequenced from a single sample in a study of post-analysis software for immune sequencing data. Overall study results and limits: In patients, TRBV5-6, TRBV5-1 and TRBV20-1 belonged to 4 or 5 TRBV segments found more frequently than in controls.

Unique molecular identifiers tagged the TCR beta cDNA libraries. TCRdb re-derived calls from the PCR reads in MiXCR, one entry per CDR3 protein. This table holds hundreds of thousands of distinct CDR3 sequences, 30% found once. No antigen has been assigned to these receptors. The sequenced sample was blood. Receptors originate from a girl aged 5-17 years with multiple sclerosis.

This sequence joins TRBV5-5 and TRBJ2-7; 10 nucleotides align to TRBD1. The length of the CDR3 is 14 residues. The V segment lost 2 bases and the J segment 5 bases; nucleotides outside the gene matches: 4. The V gene's germline CDR1 is SGHKS and CDR2 YYEKEE (reference sequence). CDR3 loop: CASSFTGQGNEQYF. CDR3 nucleotides: TGTGCCAGCAGCTTTACGGGACAGGGGAACGAGCAGTACTTC.

This clonotype has only a few counts. This sequence joins TRBV20-1 and TRBJ2-1; the D gene is possibly TRBD2 (7 bases). This CDR3 has 12 amino acids. Germline CDR1 is DFQATT and CDR2 is SNEGSKA (reference sequence). The V end lost 6 bases, the J end lost 8 bases, and 14 bases lay between the germline ends. CDR3: CSAEGGRDEQFF. The CDR3 bases are TGCAGTGCCGAGGGGGGGCGGGATGAGCAGTTCTTC.

The chain employs TRBV12-3 or TRBV12-4 and TRBJ2-3; no reliable D call. V was cut by 2 bases and J by 1 base, with 7 bases left in between. CDR3 length: 14 residues. The CDR3 DNA reads as TGTGCCAGCAGTTTACGTGCCGGCACAGATACGCAGTATTTT. Residues: CASSLRAGTDTQYF.

The chain is built from TRBV20-1 and TRBJ2-5; TRBD2 might be the D (6 bases). Gene TRBJ2-7 matches the end of the DNA better, so the J call may be wrong. CDR1 and CDR2 (germline): DFQATT, SNEGSKA (reference sequence). The CDR3 loop spans 13 amino acids. In DNA form, the CDR3 reads TGCAGTGCTAGAGATGTAAGGAGGGGCGAGCAGTACTTC. As protein: CSARDVRRGEQYF.

In this sample, this clonotype turned up a few times. The V gene is TRBV20-1, the J gene TRBJ2-4, with TRBD1 matching 11 bases. The DNA end favors TRBJ2-7, so the J call may be wrong. Germline CDR1 DFQATT, CDR2 SNEGSKA (reference sequence). The CDR3 spans 14 residues. CDR3 nucleotides: TGCAGTGCTGGGCCGGGACAGGGGGTCTACGAGCAGTACTTC. It codes for CSAGPGQGVYEQYF.

The gene calls are TRBV7-2 and TRBJ2-7; 11 nucleotides agree with TRBD2. The CDR3 runs to 15 residues. With 5 bases clipped from V and 5 bases from J, the junction kept 8 bases outside the gene matches. Germline values: CDR1 SGHTA, CDR2 FQGNSA. The CDR3 protein is CASSGLAGGHNEQYF. CDR3 coding DNA: TGTGCCAGCAGCGGCCTAGCGGGGGGTCACAACGAGCAGTACTTC.

This clonotype was detected only a few times. The V call is TRBV12-3 or TRBV12-4, the J call TRBJ1-1; TRBD1 agrees at 11 bases. This CDR3 is 12 amino acids long. J gave up 10 bases and V 5 bases, and 3 bases lay outside the gene matches. Here the CDR3 reads CASSPGQGVAFF. CDR3 sequence (DNA): TGTGCCAGCAGTCCGGGACAGGGGGTAGCTTTCTTT.

The J gene is TRBJ2-5, the V gene TRBV5-1; 9 nucleotides line up with TRBD1. From germline, CDR1 is SGHRS and CDR2 YFSETQ. CDR3 length: 16 amino acids. The V segment lost 0 bases and the J segment 2 bases; nucleotides outside the gene matches: 5. CDR3 in DNA: TGCGCCAGCAGCTTGGCGATAGGGACAGGGCAAGAGACCCAGTACTTC. Amino acid sequence: CASSLAIGTGQETQYF.

The V call is TRBV28, the J call TRBJ2-7, with TRBD1 matching 10 bases. The CDR3 is 13 residues long. Losses at the gene ends were 10 bases for V and 7 bases for J; bases not matched to a gene: 10. Germline V gene lookup returns CDR1 MDHEN and CDR2 SYDVKM. This CDR3 reads CATSGTGVWEQYF. The CDR3 bases are TGTGCCACATCCGGGACAGGGGTTTGGGAGCAGTACTTC.

This clonotype was seen more than once but under ten times. This chain links TRBV28 with TRBJ2-5; 8 nucleotides agree with TRBD1. Germline lookup yields CDR1 MDHEN and CDR2 SYDVKM. V dropped 6 bases and J dropped 1; count of bases not matched to a gene: 10. CDR3 length equals 16 residues. CDR3 in amino acids: CASSRTGKLSQETQYF. The CDR3 nucleotides are TGTGCCAGCAGCCGGACAGGGAAATTAAGCCAAGAGACCCAGTACTTC. Full variable domain (remainder filled in from reference TRBV28 and TRBJ2-5): DVKVTQSSRYLVKRTGEKVFLECVQDMDHENMFWYRQDPGLGLRLIYFSYDVKMKEKGDIPEGYSVSREKKERFSLILESASTNQTSMYLCASSRTGKLSQETQYFGPGTRLLVL.

The chain couples TRBV28 to TRBJ1-5; D gene ambiguous. Germline CDR1 and CDR2: MDHEN and SYDVKM. This CDR3 comprises 15 residues. Deletions cut 2 bases from V and 3 bases from J, with 11 bases between. CDR3 sequence (DNA): TGTGCCAGCAGTTTAAGGGTAGGACTCAATCAGCCCCAGCATTTT. Protein: CASSLRVGLNQPQHF.

This clonotype was observed a few times. The genes are TRBV6-1 and TRBJ1-2; D remains unclear. Germline CDR1 MNHNS, CDR2 SASEGT. CDR3 length: 8 residues. In DNA form, the CDR3 reads TGTGGAGTAAGAGGCTACACCTTC. It codes for CGVRGYTF.

The chain links TRBV18 to TRBJ1-3, with D possibly TRBD1 on 5 matching bases. Trimming shortened V by 8 bases and J by 4 bases, and 12 bases separated the two germline ends. Germline values: CDR1 KGHSH, CDR2 LQKENI. The CDR3 covers 13 residues. The CDR3 coding sequence is TGTGCCAGCCGCGGGACGGACGGAAACACCATATATTTT. Amino acid sequence: CASRGTDGNTIYF.

This clonotype was counted many times. V is TRBV4-1 and J is TRBJ2-1; 11 nucleotides align to TRBD1. V lost 2 bases and J lost 5; bases outside the gene matches: 5. The CDR3 runs 16 residues. The germline V gene has CDR1 MGHRA and CDR2 YSYEKL. CDR3: CASSQSPGQGDNEQFF. In nucleotides, the CDR3 is TGCGCCAGCAGCCAATCCCCGGGACAGGGGGACAATGAGCAGTTCTTC.

Notes on this clonotype: The CDR3 does not close with the conserved phenylalanine or tryptophan, likely indicating a read error. The genes are TRBV12-3 or TRBV12-4 and TRBJ2-3; D ambiguous. The CDR3 extends over 13 amino acids. Trimming removed 0 bases at V and 3 bases at J, with 4 bases between. The CDR3 nucleotides read TGTGCCAGCAGTTTAGCTGGAACAGATACGCAGTATTCT. As protein: CASSLAGTDTQYS.

The gene calls are TRBV7-2 and TRBJ2-3, with a tentative D call TRBD2 (6 bases). Germline V gives CDR1 SGHTA, CDR2 FQGNSA. V gave up 7 bases and J gave up 1 base, with 18 bases separating them. The CDR3 totals 16 residues. The CDR3 DNA reads as TGTGCCAGCACCAAAGGGACTTGGCAAGGCACAGATACGCAGTATTTT. Translating gives CASTKGTWQGTDTQYF.

This clonotype was recorded at least ten times. This sequence joins TRBV27 and TRBJ2-6; D is ambiguous. Trimming took 3 bases from V and 0 from J, leaving 6 bases between them. Germline V CDR1 and CDR2: MNHEY, SMNVEV (reference sequence). This CDR3 has 15 residues. CDR3 amino acids: CASSLLASGANVLTF. The CDR3 DNA follows: TGTGCCAGCAGTTTGTTAGCCTCTGGGGCCAACGTCCTGACTTTC.

The chain combines TRBV20-1 with TRBJ1-2, with TRBD1 identical over 8 bases. V lost 6 bases, J lost 6 bases, and 6 bases stayed unmatched. This CDR3 has 12 residues. From germline, CDR1 is DFQATT and CDR2 SNEGSKA (reference sequence). CDR3 DNA: TGCAGTGCCCCGGGACAGGTGGATGGCTACACCTTC. Translation: CSAPGQVDGYTF.

This clonotype was picked up a small number of times. Compared with germline, one end of the junction differs, possibly owing to a read error. V and J are TRBV18 and TRBJ2-1; D unclear. This CDR3 spans 13 amino acids. CDR1 and CDR2 (germline): KGHSH, LQKENI. The CDR3 protein is CASTRASNNEQFF. The CDR3 DNA is TGTGCCAGCACAAGGGCCTCCAACAATGAGCAGTTCTTC.

J is TRBJ2-2 and V is TRBV5-1; tentatively, D is TRBD1 (6 bases). Germline values: CDR1 SGHRS, CDR2 YFSETQ. V was shortened by 9 bases and J by 3 bases, with 9 bases between the two germline ends. The CDR3 runs to 12 residues. CDR3 in amino acids: CANRVDTGELFF. The DNA of the CDR3 is TGCGCCAACAGGGTTGACACCGGGGAGCTGTTTTTT.

The chain links TRBV29-1 to TRBJ2-7; 10 bases align to TRBD1. Germline V gene lookup returns CDR1 SQVTM and CDR2 ANQGSEA. This CDR3 spans 13 amino acids. V was clipped by 8 bases and J by 6 bases; unmatched bases: 10. The DNA for the CDR3 is TGCAGCACCCTGACAGGGGGCGGGGGCGAGCAGTACTTC. It is translated as CSTLTGGGGEQYF.

In its sample, this clonotype was seen a few times. The rearrangement links TRBV6-5 to TRBJ2-5; D is perhaps TRBD2 (5 bases). From germline, CDR1 is MNHEY and CDR2 SVGAGI. V gave up 7 bases and J gave up 5 bases, with 14 bases separating them. This CDR3 is built from 13 residues. The CDR3 loop is CASTPYRRETQYF. The CDR3 coding sequence is TGTGCCAGCACGCCTTACCGGAGGGAGACCCAGTACTTC.

This clonotype was seen only a few times. This chain joins TRBV7-2 and TRBJ2-1; 10 bases are shared with TRBD2. V shed 4 bases and J 7 bases; nucleotides not matched to a gene: 13. The CDR3 length is 17 residues. Germline V CDR1 and CDR2: SGHTA, FQGNSA. Here the CDR3 DNA reads TGTGCCAGCAGCTCTCGGGGGTGGCTAGCGGGGGATAATGAGCAGTTCTTC. Translating gives CASSSRGWLAGDNEQFF.

The chain joins TRBV20-1 to TRBJ2-1; 8 bases are a match to TRBD1. CDR3 length: 15 amino acids. CDR1 is DFQATT and CDR2 is SNEGSKA in the germline V gene (reference sequence). V was clipped by 1 base and J by 7 bases; unmatched bases: 9. The CDR3 spells CSARGTGPGLNEQFF. The CDR3 DNA follows: TGCAGTGCTAGAGGGACAGGGCCGGGTTTGAATGAGCAGTTCTTC.

This clonotype was found a few times. The rearrangement uses TRBV28 and TRBJ2-7; 9 bases match TRBD1. The germline CDR1 and CDR2 sequences are MDHEN and SYDVKM. Trimming took 8 bases from V and 2 from J; bases not matched to a gene: 1. The CDR3 has 12 residues. The CDR3 DNA is TGTGCCAGCGGGGACAGGGCCTACGAGCAGTACTTC. This sequence encodes CASGDRAYEQYF. The variable domain in full, with the rest retrieved from reference TRBV28 and TRBJ2-7, is DVKVTQSSRYLVKRTGEKVFLECVQDMDHENMFWYRQDPGLGLRLIYFSYDVKMKEKGDIPEGYSVSREKKERFSLILESASTNQTSMYLCASGDRAYEQYFGPGTRLTVT.

In DNA form, the CDR3 reads TGTGCCAGCAGCGTGGACAGGGCGAGTACTAACTATGGCTACACCTTC. This translates into CASSVDRASTNYGYTF. The chain employs TRBV6-4 and TRBJ1-2, with 8 bases identical to TRBD1. V lost 6 bases to trimming and J lost 0 bases; unmatched junction nucleotides: 9. CDR3 length: 16 residues. Germline V gene sequence: CDR1 MRHNA, CDR2 SNTAGT.

The chain carries TRBV5-1 and TRBJ1-2; D is unclear. This CDR3 is built from 14 residues. Deletions cut 3 bases from V and 7 bases from J, with 16 bases between. Per germline, CDR1 SGHRS and CDR2 YFSETQ. CDR3 region: CASSWEGATGGYTF. CDR3 DNA: TGCGCCAGCAGCTGGGAGGGAGCGACGGGTGGCTACACCTTC.

The chain employs TRBV20-1 and TRBJ2-6; D ambiguous. The CDR3 has 16 amino acids. Germline V CDR1 and CDR2: DFQATT, SNEGSKA (reference sequence). Trimming stripped 6 bases from V and 0 bases from J, with 15 bases between. Here the CDR3 DNA reads TGCAGTGCCACGGTGGGTGGTAGCTCTGGGGCCAACGTCCTGACTTTC. Translated, it gives CSATVGGSSGANVLTF.

The chain couples TRBV19 to TRBJ2-1, with D possibly matching TRBD2 (5 bases). Germline CDR1 LNHDA, CDR2 SQIVND (reference sequence). This CDR3 is 14 amino acids long. Trimming took 6 bases from V and 2 from J, leaving 11 bases between them. This CDR3 is CASRRTLPYNEQFF. The CDR3 coding sequence is TGTGCCAGTAGGAGGACTCTTCCCTACAATGAGCAGTTCTTC.

V is TRBV7-6 and J is TRBJ1-6; D might be TRBD1 (5 bases). V dropped 4 bases and J dropped 8 bases, with 12 bases sitting between them. Per the germline V gene, CDR1 is SGHVS and CDR2 is FNYEAQ. The CDR3 consists of 14 residues. The CDR3 sequence: CASSSTGPDSPLHF. The CDR3 coding sequence is TGTGCCAGCAGCTCCACAGGACCTGATTCACCCCTCCACTTT.

There are many counts of this clonotype. The chain combines TRBV5-6 with TRBJ2-3; 7 nucleotides match TRBD1. The CDR3 has 16 residues. Germline V CDR1 and CDR2: SGHDT, YYEEEE. V trimming: 4 bases; J trimming: 0 bases; junction bases outside the gene matches: 8. CDR3 region: CASSTYRGASTDTQYF. As DNA, the CDR3 is TGTGCCAGCAGCACCTACAGGGGTGCTAGCACAGATACGCAGTATTTT.

A note on this clonotype: One end of the junction is discordant with germline, which a read error may explain. V gene TRBV5-1 combines with J gene TRBJ2-6; maybe TRBD1 (5 bases). Per germline, CDR1 SGHRS and CDR2 YFSETQ. The CDR3 has 15 residues. In nucleotides, the CDR3 is TGCGCCAGCAGCCGAGGAGACTCTGGGGCCAACGTCCGGACTTTC. Its protein is CASSRGDSGANVRTF.